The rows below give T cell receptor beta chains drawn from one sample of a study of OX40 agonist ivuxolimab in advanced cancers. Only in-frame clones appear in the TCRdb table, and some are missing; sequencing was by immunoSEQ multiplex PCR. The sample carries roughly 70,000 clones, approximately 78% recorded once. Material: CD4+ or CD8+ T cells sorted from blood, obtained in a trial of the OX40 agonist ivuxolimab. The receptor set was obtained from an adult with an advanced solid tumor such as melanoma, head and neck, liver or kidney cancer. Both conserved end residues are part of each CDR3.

cdr3_aa: CATLKHTYGYTF
v_call: TRBV28
j_call: TRBJ1-2
cdr3_length: 12

cdr3_aa: CASSGQGYEQYF
v_call: TRBV7-2
j_call: TRBJ2-7
cdr3_length: 12

cdr3_aa: CASSFRGNQETQYF
v_call: TRBV9
j_call: TRBJ2-5
cdr3_length: 14

cdr3_aa: CASSMRPPGLTKNIQYF
v_call: TRBV19
j_call: TRBJ2-4
cdr3_length: 17

cdr3_aa: CASSPERDTQYF
v_call: TRBV11-1
j_call: TRBJ2-3
cdr3_length: 12

cdr3_aa: CASSEAPGRNTEAFF
v_call: TRBV6-1
j_call: TRBJ1-1
cdr3_length: 15

cdr3_aa: CASSLDRNSNQPQHF
v_call: TRBV7-9
j_call: TRBJ1-5
cdr3_length: 15

cdr3_aa: CASSPRAGDRYEKLFF
v_call: TRBV7-9
j_call: TRBJ1-4
cdr3_length: 16

cdr3_aa: CAISDSAETQYF
v_call: TRBV10-3
j_call: TRBJ2-5
cdr3_length: 12

cdr3_aa: CASSYSFSGNTEAFF
v_call: TRBV6-5
j_call: TRBJ1-1
cdr3_length: 15

cdr3_aa: CASSKGGGHTEAFF
v_call: TRBV7-2
j_call: TRBJ1-1
cdr3_length: 14

cdr3_aa: CASSQIPRGTEAFF
v_call: TRBV4-1
j_call: TRBJ1-1
cdr3_length: 14

cdr3_aa: CASRRQTGNYGYTF
v_call: TRBV6-5
j_call: TRBJ1-2
cdr3_length: 14

cdr3_aa: CASSANRVSTEAFF
v_call: TRBV27
j_call: TRBJ1-1
cdr3_length: 14

cdr3_aa: CAISKGEIYNEQFF
v_call: TRBV10-3
j_call: TRBJ2-1
cdr3_length: 14

cdr3_aa: CAWGTSGQETQYF
v_call: TRBV30
j_call: TRBJ2-5
cdr3_length: 13

cdr3_aa: CASSFGGDYGYTF
v_call: TRBV28
j_call: TRBJ1-2
cdr3_length: 13

cdr3_aa: CASSLRPAAATTAYNEQFF
v_call: TRBV7-3
j_call: TRBJ2-1
cdr3_length: 19

cdr3_aa: CASSDFRVANVLTF
v_call: TRBV2
j_call: TRBJ2-6
cdr3_length: 14

cdr3_aa: CASTSIRAGANVLTF
v_call: TRBV28
j_call: TRBJ2-6
cdr3_length: 15

cdr3_aa: CATSSPHLEGEKLFF
v_call: TRBV15
j_call: TRBJ1-4
cdr3_length: 15

cdr3_aa: CASSLLTGAPTDTQYF
v_call: TRBV19
j_call: TRBJ2-3
cdr3_length: 16

cdr3_aa: CASSVGPPGLRSYNEQFF
v_call: TRBV7-2
j_call: TRBJ2-1
cdr3_length: 18

cdr3_aa: CASKDRAYGYTF
v_call: TRBV6-5
j_call: TRBJ1-2
cdr3_length: 12

cdr3_aa: CASGSGGRRSYNEQFF
v_call: TRBV12-5
j_call: TRBJ2-1
cdr3_length: 16

cdr3_aa: CASSPPRLAGGNYNEQFF
v_call: TRBV14
j_call: TRBJ2-1
cdr3_length: 18

cdr3_aa: CSVESPRGSYGYTF
v_call: TRBV29-1
j_call: TRBJ1-2
cdr3_length: 14

cdr3_aa: CASSLFRETQYF
v_call: TRBV7-9
j_call: TRBJ2-5
cdr3_length: 12

cdr3_aa: CASSEGRGEGYGYTF
v_call: TRBV6-1
j_call: TRBJ1-2
cdr3_length: 15

cdr3_aa: CASSLAGAKNIQYF
v_call: TRBV5-1
j_call: TRBJ2-4
cdr3_length: 14

cdr3_aa: CSVTLAERTDTQYF
v_call: TRBV29-1
j_call: TRBJ2-3
cdr3_length: 14

cdr3_aa: CASSPRGMNTGELFF
v_call: TRBV7-8
j_call: TRBJ2-2
cdr3_length: 15

cdr3_aa: CASSPSAGGPFETQYF
v_call: TRBV18
j_call: TRBJ2-5
cdr3_length: 16

cdr3_aa: CASSFRTGGNQPQHF
v_call: TRBV5-5
j_call: TRBJ1-5
cdr3_length: 15

cdr3_aa: CASSHPRTGEGNTIYF
v_call: TRBV23-1
j_call: TRBJ1-3
cdr3_length: 16

cdr3_aa: CASSLGQGSTDTQYF
v_call: TRBV7-9
j_call: TRBJ2-3
cdr3_length: 15

cdr3_aa: CASSPPTGPNEKLFF
v_call: TRBV4-1
j_call: TRBJ1-4
cdr3_length: 15

cdr3_aa: CASGGTGGDRGYTF
v_call: TRBV6-6
j_call: TRBJ1-2
cdr3_length: 14

cdr3_aa: CASSLGGSMGYGYTF
v_call: TRBV5-5
j_call: TRBJ1-2
cdr3_length: 15

cdr3_aa: CASSLATGGAGRSPLHF
v_call: TRBV5-1
j_call: TRBJ1-6
cdr3_length: 17

cdr3_aa: CASSREQGRVTEAFF
v_call: TRBV4-1
j_call: TRBJ1-1
cdr3_length: 15

cdr3_aa: CASSLLGQVSYEQYF
v_call: TRBV5-5
j_call: TRBJ2-7
cdr3_length: 15

cdr3_aa: CASSLLETQYF
v_call: TRBV7-2
j_call: TRBJ2-5
cdr3_length: 11

cdr3_aa: CASSFFASSGRDNEQFF
v_call: TRBV5-4
j_call: TRBJ2-1
cdr3_length: 17

cdr3_aa: CATDGQLGTEAFF
v_call: TRBV28
j_call: TRBJ1-1
cdr3_length: 13

cdr3_aa: CASSPDRQETQYF
v_call: TRBV18
j_call: TRBJ2-5
cdr3_length: 13

cdr3_aa: CASMVRVLLGNTEAFF
v_call: TRBV2
j_call: TRBJ1-1
cdr3_length: 16

cdr3_aa: CASSKERDSTDTQYF
v_call: TRBV21-1
j_call: TRBJ2-3
cdr3_length: 15

cdr3_aa: CASSRDYSNQPQHF
v_call: TRBV2
j_call: TRBJ1-5
cdr3_length: 14

cdr3_aa: CASSLARGGINEQFF
v_call: TRBV5-1
j_call: TRBJ2-1
cdr3_length: 15

cdr3_aa: CSAATAGNEKLFF
v_call: TRBV29-1
j_call: TRBJ1-4
cdr3_length: 13

cdr3_aa: CASSLAGVRGYEQYF
v_call: TRBV7-9
j_call: TRBJ2-7
cdr3_length: 15

cdr3_aa: CASSPQGPKSNQPQHF
v_call: TRBV19
j_call: TRBJ1-5
cdr3_length: 16